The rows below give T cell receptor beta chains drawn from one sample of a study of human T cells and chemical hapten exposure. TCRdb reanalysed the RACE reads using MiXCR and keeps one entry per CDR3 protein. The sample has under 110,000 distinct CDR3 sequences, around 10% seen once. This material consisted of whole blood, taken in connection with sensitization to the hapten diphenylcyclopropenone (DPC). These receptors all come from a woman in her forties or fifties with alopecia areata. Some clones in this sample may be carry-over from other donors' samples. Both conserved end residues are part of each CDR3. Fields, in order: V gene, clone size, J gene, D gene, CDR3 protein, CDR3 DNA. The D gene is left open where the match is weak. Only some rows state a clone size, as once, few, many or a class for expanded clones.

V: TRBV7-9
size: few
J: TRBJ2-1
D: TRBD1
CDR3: CASSLRGPTYNEQFF
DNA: TGTGCCAGCAGCTTAAGGGGGCCCACCTACAATGAGCAGTTCTTC

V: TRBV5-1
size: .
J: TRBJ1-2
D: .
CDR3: CASSETGTNYGYTF
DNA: TGCGCCAGCAGCGAGACAGGAACTAACTATGGCTACACCTTC

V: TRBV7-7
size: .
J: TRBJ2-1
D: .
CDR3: CASSLERGGEQFF
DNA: TGTGCTAGCAGCTTAGAAAGGGGAGGTGAGCAGTTCTTC

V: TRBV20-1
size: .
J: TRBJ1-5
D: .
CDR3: CSTSNFGNQPQHF
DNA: TGCAGTACAAGTAATTTCGGGAACCAGCCCCAGCATTTT

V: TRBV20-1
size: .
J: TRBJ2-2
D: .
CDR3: CSARGPIGGELFF
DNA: TGCAGTGCTAGAGGCCCCATCGGCGGGGAGCTGTTTTTT

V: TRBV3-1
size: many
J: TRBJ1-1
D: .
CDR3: CASSWTGNTEAFF
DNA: TGTGCCAGCAGCTGGACGGGGAACACTGAAGCTTTCTTT

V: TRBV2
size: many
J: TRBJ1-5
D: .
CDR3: CASSREGSQPQHF
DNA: TGTGCCAGCAGTAGGGAGGGAAGTCAGCCCCAGCATTTT

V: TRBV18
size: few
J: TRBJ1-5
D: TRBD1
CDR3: CASSMDRPPLNQPQHF
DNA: TGTGCCAGCTCTATGGACAGGCCACCCCTTAATCAGCCCCAGCATTTT

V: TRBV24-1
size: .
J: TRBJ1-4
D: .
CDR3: CATSVGGDGSEKLFF
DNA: TGTGCCACCTCCGTCGGCGGCGATGGTTCTGAAAAACTGTTTTTT

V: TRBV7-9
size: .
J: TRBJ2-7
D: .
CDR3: CASSSYKEQYF
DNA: TGTGCCAGCAGCTCGTACAAGGAGCAGTACTTC

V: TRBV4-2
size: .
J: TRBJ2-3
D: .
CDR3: CASSAFGTPVSTDTQYF
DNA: TGTGCCAGCAGTGCTTTTGGGACTCCAGTTAGCACAGATACGCAGTATTTT

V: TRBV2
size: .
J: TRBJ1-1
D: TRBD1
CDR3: CASIWQTGVNTEAFF
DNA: TGTGCCAGCATATGGCAGACAGGGGTGAACACTGAAGCTTTCTTT

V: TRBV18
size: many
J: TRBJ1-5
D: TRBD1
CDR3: CASSPGTGYSNQPQHF
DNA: TGTGCCAGCTCACCCGGGACAGGTTATAGCAATCAGCCCCAGCATTTT

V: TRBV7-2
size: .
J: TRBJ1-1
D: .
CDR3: CASSTQMNTEAFF
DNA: TGTGCCAGCAGCACACAGATGAACACTGAAGCTTTCTTT

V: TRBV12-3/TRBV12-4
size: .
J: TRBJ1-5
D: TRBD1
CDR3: CARHWDRDHYQPQHF
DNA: TGTGCCAGACACTGGGACAGGGATCATTACCAGCCCCAGCATTTT

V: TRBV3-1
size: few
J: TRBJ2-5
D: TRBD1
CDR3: CASSQLSRGFQETQYF
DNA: TGTGCCAGCAGCCAGCTCAGCAGGGGGTTCCAAGAGACCCAGTACTTC

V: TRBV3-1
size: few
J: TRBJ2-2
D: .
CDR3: CASSQNGPGAGGELFF
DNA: TGTGCCAGCAGCCAAAACGGTCCGGGGGCCGGCGGGGAGCTGTTTTTT

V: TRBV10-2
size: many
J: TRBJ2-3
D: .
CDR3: CATSRTTDTQYF
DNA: TGCGCCACCAGCAGGACTACAGATACGCAGTATTTT

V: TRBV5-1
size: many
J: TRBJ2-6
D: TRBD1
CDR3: CASSHGQAGANVLTF
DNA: TGCGCCAGCAGCCATGGACAGGCTGGGGCCAACGTCCTGACTTTC

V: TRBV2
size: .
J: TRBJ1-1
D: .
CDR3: CASRKTANTEAFF
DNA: TGTGCCAGCAGGAAGACAGCAAACACTGAAGCTTTCTTT

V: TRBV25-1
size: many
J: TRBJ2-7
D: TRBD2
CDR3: CASSGGLAGGYYEQYF
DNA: TGTGCCAGCAGTGGGGGACTAGCGGGAGGGTACTACGAGCAGTACTTC

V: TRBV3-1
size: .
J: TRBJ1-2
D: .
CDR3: CASSQFTDYGYTF
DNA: TGTGCCAGCAGCCAGTTCACGGACTATGGCTACACCTTC

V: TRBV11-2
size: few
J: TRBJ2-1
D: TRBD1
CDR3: CASTPGTDKGKIF
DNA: TGTGCCAGCACCCCCGGGACAGACAAGGGGAAGATCTTC

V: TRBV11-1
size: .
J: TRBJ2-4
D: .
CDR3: CASSPQEPGSKNIQYF
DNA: TGTGCCAGCAGCCCACAGGAACCTGGAAGCAAAAACATTCAGTACTTC

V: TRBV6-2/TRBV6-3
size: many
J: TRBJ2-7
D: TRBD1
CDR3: CASSYPGTGLGEQYF
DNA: TGTGCCAGCAGTTATCCCGGGACAGGGTTGGGCGAGCAGTACTTC

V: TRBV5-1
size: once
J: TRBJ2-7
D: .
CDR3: CASSLQDRSYEQYF
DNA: TGCGCCAGCAGCTTGCAGGACAGATCCTACGAGCAGTACTTC

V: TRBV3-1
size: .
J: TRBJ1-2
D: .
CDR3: CASSQEGYGHGYTF
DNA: TGTGCCAGCAGCCAAGAAGGGTACGGACATGGCTACACCTTC

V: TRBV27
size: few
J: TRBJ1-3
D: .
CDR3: CASSLYPPDRLSGNTIYF
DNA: TGTGCCAGCAGTTTATACCCCCCGGACAGACTCTCTGGAAACACCATATATTTT

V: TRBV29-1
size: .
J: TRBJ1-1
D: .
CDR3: CSVEDRIEAFF
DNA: TGCAGCGTTGAAGATCGGATAGAAGCTTTCTTT

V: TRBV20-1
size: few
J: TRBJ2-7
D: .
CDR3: CSASPGATTGREQYF
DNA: TGCAGTGCTAGCCCCGGAGCCACCACGGGTCGCGAGCAGTACTTC

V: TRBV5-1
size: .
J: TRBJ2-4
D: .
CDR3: CASSSPGGARGAKNIQYF
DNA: TGCGCCAGCAGCTCCCCCGGCGGGGCGCGGGGAGCCAAAAACATTCAGTACTTC

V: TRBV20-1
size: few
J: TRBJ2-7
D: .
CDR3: CSAKAPDTSYEQYF
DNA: TGCAGTGCTAAGGCACCGGACACTTCCTACGAGCAGTACTTC

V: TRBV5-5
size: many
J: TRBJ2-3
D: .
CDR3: CASSTYQAGDTQYF
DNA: TGTGCCAGCAGCACGTACCAGGCCGGGGATACGCAGTATTTT